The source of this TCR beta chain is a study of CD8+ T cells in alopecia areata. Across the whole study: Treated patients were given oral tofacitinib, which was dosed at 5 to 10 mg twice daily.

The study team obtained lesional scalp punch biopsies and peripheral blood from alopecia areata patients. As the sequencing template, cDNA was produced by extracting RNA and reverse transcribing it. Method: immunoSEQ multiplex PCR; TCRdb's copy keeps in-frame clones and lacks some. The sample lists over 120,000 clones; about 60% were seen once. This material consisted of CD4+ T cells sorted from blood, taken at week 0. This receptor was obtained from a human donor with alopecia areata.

CDR3 sequence reads: CASSSTATGNTIYF. The DNA of the CDR3 is TGTGCCAGCAGCTCAACAGCTACTGGAAACACCATATATTTT. The J gene is TRBJ1-3, the V gene TRBV7-9; D call uncertain. Germline assignment: CDR1 SEHNR and CDR2 FQNEAQ (reference sequence). Trimming stripped 4 bases from V and 2 bases from J, with 9 bases between. This CDR3 has 14 amino acids.